This TCR beta chain was captured in a study of CD8+ T cells in alopecia areata. Study-wide context: Severity scores in treated patients reflected the percentage of scalp affected.

This CDR3 contains 16 residues. Germline-derived CDR1 and CDR2 are MNHEY and SMNVEV (reference sequence). V was clipped by 5 bases and J by 6 bases; unmatched bases: 8. On this clone: Its antigen remains unidentified.

Study conclusions and caveats: With tofacitinib ongoing, many expanded lesional clones persisted in both scalp and blood. The study found higher clonality in lesional than normal scalp, especially in alopecia totalis/universalis.

RNA was isolated and reverse transcribed to cDNA, the sequencing template. Sequencing was performed with immunoSEQ multiplex PCR; in TCRdb, only in-frame clones are kept and a portion is missing. The sample carries about 87,000 clones, approximately 70% recorded once. Treatment reported: oral pan-JAK inhibitor, 5-10 mg twice daily. The V and J genes are TRBV27 and TRBJ2-1; 12 bases are shared with TRBD1. The sample here was CD8+ T cells sorted from blood, taken at approximately week 42, from a patient treated with tofacitinib. The clonotype originates from a human donor with alopecia areata. As DNA, the CDR3 is TGTGCCAGCAGTCGCGGGGGACAGGGGGCGCGCAATGAGCAGTTCTTC. Translation gives CASSRGGQGARNEQFF.